These T cell receptor beta chains were read from a single sample in a study of T-cell memory formation after mild COVID-19. TCRdb redid the calling of the 5' RACE reads with MiXCR, one entry per CDR3 protein. The sample shows 170,000 or so distinct CDR3 sequences, about 22% of them seen only once. Specimen: PBMCs or a T cell subset sorted from them (not recorded which). These receptors were collected from an adult woman who had mild COVID-19 (a few samples of this study predate the infection). Cell type and time point are not known. The CDR3 runs from the conserved cysteine through the conserved F or W.

J | V | CDR3
TRBJ2-7 | TRBV29-1 | CSVSYAFVPRDEVSYEQYF
TRBJ2-7 | TRBV18 | CASSPDRGSSYEQYF
TRBJ2-1 | TRBV7-9 | CASSQELGAGAEQFF
TRBJ1-2 | TRBV7-6 | CATTSLQIHGYTF
TRBJ1-2 | TRBV7-8 | CASSLVAGDNDGYTF
TRBJ1-2 | TRBV12-3/TRBV12-4 | CASSFYSGTIYGYTF
TRBJ2-1 | TRBV6-2/TRBV6-3 | CASSYTVGAGDYNEQFF
TRBJ2-5 | TRBV6-1 | CASSAWTSSETQYF
TRBJ2-7 | TRBV29-1 | CSVEVIGGSPNEQYF
TRBJ2-1 | TRBV7-9 | CASSSGAYGLFF
TRBJ1-1 | TRBV7-9 | CASSSYRGLNTEAFF
TRBJ1-2 | TRBV5-4 | CASSSGAPRGYTF
TRBJ1-5 | TRBV12-3/TRBV12-4 | CASSSHGEHQPQHF
TRBJ2-7 | TRBV11-3 | CASSFVVSTTYEQYF
TRBJ2-5 | TRBV7-2 | CASSNPTGTETQYF
TRBJ2-2 | TRBV29-1 | CSVQGSTGELFF
TRBJ2-1 | TRBV7-6 | CASSTPAGGVYNEQFF
TRBJ2-6 | TRBV7-6 | CASSDDSFSGANVLTF
TRBJ2-2 | TRBV13 | CASSHSARNTGELFF
TRBJ1-1 | TRBV6-5 | CASSYSRTEAFF
TRBJ1-4 | TRBV7-9 | CASSFKGKLFF
TRBJ2-1 | TRBV12-3/TRBV12-4 | CASSPSGGLGWGNEQFF